The following is a TCR beta chain sequence with its context. TCRdb processed the 5' RACE reads again and assigns one entry to each CDR3 protein, with no DNA. The sample is made up of about 380,000 distinct CDR3 sequences, and the top ten hold just over 2.5% of it. The data derive from a study of monozygotic twins with inflammatory bowel disease. Germline values: CDR1 DFQATT, CDR2 SNEGSKA (reference sequence). This CDR3 comprises 12 residues. Sequences were obtained from blood. The rearrangement uses TRBV20-1 and TRBJ1-1. This receptor was obtained from a human donor with ulcerative colitis or Crohn's disease, or a healthy co-twin of an affected twin (not recorded which). The CDR3 sequence: CSGGSHSTEAFF.